This T cell receptor (beta chain) was identified in a study of T-cell memory formation after mild COVID-19. Germline V gene data show CDR1 as SGHRS and CDR2 as YFSETQ. V shed 4 bases, J shed 3 bases, and the junction held 1 base outside the gene matches. The CDR3 has 13 residues. Researchers used 5'RACE with constant-segment primers to make TCR alpha and TCR beta cDNA libraries that carry sample barcodes and UMIs. MiXCR, applied by TCRdb to the 5' RACE reads, yields one record per CDR3 protein. The sample contains tens of thousands of distinct CDR3 sequences, approximately 21% of which appear only once.

Specimen: PBMCs or a T cell subset sorted from them (not recorded which). The TCR was taken from an adult who had mild COVID-19 (a few samples of this study predate the infection). Cell type and time point are not known. The gene calls are TRBV5-1 and TRBJ2-1; 7 nucleotides align to TRBD1. CDR3 loop: CASSGDSYNEQFF. For the CDR3, the DNA is TGCGCCAGCAGCGGGGACAGCTACAATGAGCAGTTCTTC.